These 23 T cell receptor beta chains originate from one sample sequenced in a study of CD8 T cells in ankylosing spondylitis (dated by TCRdb to the late 2010s). Preparation of the library involved 5' RACE. This sample was sequenced with an Illumina HiSeq 2500. TCRdb reprocessing: public reads trimmed at Q25 with fastp, clones called with MiXCR, in-frame beta chains kept. Here each entry gathers all rows of one CDR3 protein and keeps the most common genes and DNA. A total of tens of thousands of distinct CDR3 sequences appear in this sample, 2.5% to 3% of them only once. The leading ten clones occupy about 7.8% of the sample. The sample was blood, either unsorted or a sorted T cell fraction (not recorded which). Every receptor here comes from a female donor with ankylosing spondylitis or in good health (not recorded which).

There are many counts of this clonotype. The chain links TRBV9 to TRBJ2-2; TRBD2 aligns across 7 bases. The CDR3 contains 17 residues. V dropped 0 bases and J dropped 5; count of bases not matched to a gene: 10. Per germline, CDR1 SGDLS and CDR2 YYNGEE. The CDR3 sequence: CASSVGTLRGTTGELFF. CDR3 nucleotides: TGTGCCAGCAGCGTAGGGACGTTGCGGGGGACTACCGGGGAGCTGTTTTTT.

This clonotype was seen many times. V gene TRBV9 combines with J gene TRBJ1-5, with a weak D call TRBD1 (6 bases). V was cut by 4 bases and J by 2 bases, with 13 bases left in between. CDR3 length: 15 residues. The V gene's germline CDR1 is SGDLS and CDR2 YYNGEE. The CDR3 DNA is TGTGCCAGCAGCCCCGGGGGGGGCCGCAATCAGCCCCAGCATTTT. It is translated as CASSPGGGRNQPQHF.

This clonotype was found many times. This chain links TRBV9 with TRBJ2-1; 8 bases line up with TRBD2. The germline gives CDR1 SGDLS, CDR2 YYNGEE. The V gene end was trimmed by 2 bases and the J gene end by 5 bases; junction bases not matched to a gene: 6. The CDR3 runs to 15 residues. The CDR3 region is CASSVYGGAHNEQFF. For the CDR3, the DNA is TGTGCCAGCAGCGTTTACGGGGGGGCCCACAATGAGCAGTTCTTC.

This clonotype was observed at least ten times. The genes are TRBV9 and TRBJ1-1; D not certain. The CDR3 contains 15 residues. Trimming pared 0 bases from V and 3 bases from J, leaving 12 bases between. Germline CDR1 and CDR2: SGDLS and YYNGEE. CDR3 sequence: CASSVVGDKYTEAFF. The CDR3 DNA sequence: TGTGCCAGCAGCGTAGTTGGGGATAAGTACACTGAAGCTTTCTTT.

There are many counts of this clonotype. This chain connects TRBV9 to TRBJ1-1; D is undetermined. CDR1 and CDR2 from the germline V gene are SGDLS and YYNGEE. V lost 2 bases, J lost 6 bases, and 14 bases lay in between. This CDR3 is 14 amino acids long. CDR3 amino acids: CASSVLNGGAEAFF. The CDR3 DNA reads as TGTGCCAGCAGCGTTTTAAACGGTGGCGCTGAAGCTTTCTTT.

This clonotype was observed many times. This sequence joins TRBV9 and TRBJ2-2; D gene ambiguous. This CDR3 region has 13 residues. CDR1 SGDLS and CDR2 YYNGEE come from the germline V gene. V was trimmed by 4 bases and J by 3 bases, leaving 7 bases between them. The CDR3 sequence: CASSFRDTGELFF. The CDR3, as DNA: TGTGCCAGCAGCTTCCGGGACACCGGGGAGCTGTTTTTT. Full variable domain (missing parts from reference TRBV9 and TRBJ2-2): DSGVTQTPKHLITATGQRVTLRCSPRSGDLSVYWYQQSLDQGLQFLIQYYNGEERAKGNILERFSAQQFPDLHSELNLSSLELGDSALYFCASSFRDTGELFFGEGSRLTVL.

This clonotype has a count of ten or more. The chain combines TRBV9 with TRBJ2-3; D possibly corresponds to TRBD2 (6 bases). Between the trimmed V and J ends, which lost 1 base and 6 bases, there was a span of 21 bases. This CDR3 spans 17 amino acids. CDR1 is SGDLS, CDR2 YYNGEE, per germline. This CDR3 reads CASSVSPRLGGEDTQYF. The CDR3 coding sequence is TGTGCCAGCAGCGTAAGCCCCCGACTAGGTGGGGAGGATACGCAGTATTTT.

This clonotype was observed many times. The J gene is TRBJ2-4, the V gene TRBV9, with TRBD2 identical over 9 bases. The CDR3 totals 14 residues. Germline V gene sequence: CDR1 SGDLS, CDR2 YYNGEE. Trimming took 1 base from V and 8 from J; bases not matched to a gene: 4. CDR3 DNA: TGTGCCAGCAGCGTAAGCGGGAGGACAGACATTCAGTACTTC. It codes for CASSVSGRTDIQYF.

This clonotype was found many times. The CDR3 region is CASSVTTNYEQYF. The CDR3 DNA reads TGTGCCAGCAGCGTAACTACAAACTACGAGCAGTACTTC. The chain combines TRBV9 with TRBJ2-7; D gene unclear. The CDR3 runs 13 residues. CDR1 SGDLS and CDR2 YYNGEE come from the germline V gene. Between the trimmed V and J ends, which lost 1 base and 3 bases, there was a span of 8 bases. The full variable domain, its missing parts supplied by reference TRBV9 and TRBJ2-7, is DSGVTQTPKHLITATGQRVTLRCSPRSGDLSVYWYQQSLDQGLQFLIQYYNGEERAKGNILERFSAQQFPDLHSELNLSSLELGDSALYFCASSVTTNYEQYFGPGTRLTVT.

J is TRBJ1-2 and V is TRBV9; 8 positions agree with TRBD1. Unmatched junction bases numbered 10, after V lost 4 bases and J lost 2 bases. Germline CDR1 is SGDLS and CDR2 is YYNGEE. The CDR3 has 16 residues. CDR3 bases: TGTGCCAGCAGCATCACCGGACAGGGCTGGAACTATGGCTACACCTTC. Protein: CASSITGQGWNYGYTF.

This clonotype was picked up many times. The rearrangement links TRBV9 to TRBJ2-2; D is unresolved. Trimming removed 4 bases at V and 5 bases at J, with 15 bases between. Germline V lookup: CDR1 SGDLS, CDR2 YYNGEE. The CDR3 is 15 amino acids. The CDR3 reads CASSPNWGGTGELFF. The CDR3, as DNA: TGTGCCAGCAGCCCTAACTGGGGTGGGACCGGGGAGCTGTTTTTT.

There are many counts of this clonotype. The CDR3 DNA reads TGTGCCAGCAGCGCGGGAAGCTATGGCTACACCTTC. As protein: CASSAGSYGYTF. The genes are TRBV9 and TRBJ1-2; no clear D gene. This CDR3 has 12 amino acids. CDR1 and CDR2 from the germline V gene are SGDLS and YYNGEE. The ends were cut back, 3 bases at V and 4 bases at J, with 7 bases in the middle.

This chain joins TRBV9 and TRBJ1-2; 7 nucleotides match TRBD1. The CDR3 has 12 residues. Germline lookup yields CDR1 SGDLS and CDR2 YYNGEE. Trimming took 4 bases from V and 6 from J; bases not matched to a gene: 3. This CDR3 is CASSPGGNGYTF. As DNA, the CDR3 is TGTGCCAGCAGCCCAGGGGGGAATGGCTACACCTTC.

The chain employs TRBV9 and TRBJ2-2; possibly TRBD2 for D (5 bases). This CDR3 contains 16 residues. V was trimmed by 0 bases and J by 1 base, leaving 10 bases between them. Germline V gene lookup returns CDR1 SGDLS and CDR2 YYNGEE. The CDR3 sequence is CASSVVGLQNTGELFF. The CDR3 DNA reads TGTGCCAGCAGCGTAGTCGGACTGCAGAACACCGGGGAGCTGTTTTTT. The whole variable domain, remainder taken from reference TRBV9 and TRBJ2-2, is DSGVTQTPKHLITATGQRVTLRCSPRSGDLSVYWYQQSLDQGLQFLIQYYNGEERAKGNILERFSAQQFPDLHSELNLSSLELGDSALYFCASSVVGLQNTGELFFGEGSRLTVL.

This clonotype has a count of ten or more. The J gene is TRBJ2-4, the V gene TRBV9; possibly TRBD2 for D (6 bases). The CDR3 contains 15 residues. The V gene's germline CDR1 is SGDLS and CDR2 YYNGEE. Trimming took 0 bases from V and 6 from J, leaving 13 bases between them. In DNA form, the CDR3 reads TGTGCCAGCAGCGTAGACCCCGGGGGTGGAAACATTCAGTACTTC. Protein product: CASSVDPGGGNIQYF.

This clonotype was seen ten or more times. The chain couples TRBV9 to TRBJ2-3; D might be TRBD1 (6 bases). Looked up from germline, CDR1 is SGDLS and CDR2 is YYNGEE. The CDR3 sequence is 12 residues long. V was cut by 0 bases and J by 10 bases, with 9 bases left in between. The CDR3 loop is CASSVGAGAQYF. In nucleotides, the CDR3 is TGTGCCAGCAGCGTAGGTGCAGGGGCGCAGTATTTT.

At least ten counts were recorded for this clonotype. This chain connects TRBV9 to TRBJ2-7; D might be TRBD1 (7 bases). The ends were cut back, 2 bases at V and 7 bases at J, with 13 bases in the middle. CDR3 length: 13 amino acids. In germline, CDR1 is SGDLS, CDR2 YYNGEE. For the CDR3, the DNA is TGTGCCAGCAGCGTCAGCAGGGGGGATGAGCAGTACTTC. Protein: CASSVSRGDEQYF.

This clonotype was observed many times. The J gene is TRBJ2-1, the V gene TRBV9, with 11 bases that match TRBD1. CDR1 SGDLS and CDR2 YYNGEE come from the germline V gene. With V trimmed by 6 bases and J by 3 bases, 8 bases remained unmatched. CDR3 length equals 16 residues. The CDR3 here is CASTGTDRGLYNEQFF. CDR3 coding DNA: TGTGCCAGCACAGGTACGGACAGGGGGCTCTACAATGAGCAGTTCTTC. Complete variable domain (other parts from reference TRBV9 and TRBJ2-1): DSGVTQTPKHLITATGQRVTLRCSPRSGDLSVYWYQQSLDQGLQFLIQYYNGEERAKGNILERFSAQQFPDLHSELNLSSLELGDSALYFCASTGTDRGLYNEQFFGPGTRLTVL.

By sample share, this clonotype is medium-sized (0.01 to 0.1%). The V call is TRBV9, the J call TRBJ2-1; 9 positions agree with TRBD2. Germline V CDR1 and CDR2: SGDLS, YYNGEE. V trimming: 1 base; J trimming: 8 bases; junction bases outside the gene matches: 4. The CDR3 covers 14 residues. The chain's CDR3 is CASSVRLAGYEQFF. In nucleotides, the CDR3 is TGTGCCAGCAGCGTACGTCTAGCGGGGTATGAGCAGTTCTTC.

This clonotype showed up many times. The V and J genes are TRBV23-1 and TRBJ2-1, with 7 bases matching TRBD2. TRBV23-1 has ORF status, its function being uncertain. This CDR3 is built from 17 residues. V lost 6 bases, J lost 2 bases, and 13 bases stayed unmatched. The CDR3 reads CASSCRNVAGAYNEQFF. CDR3 DNA: TGCGCCAGCAGCTGCCGAAACGTCGCGGGGGCCTACAATGAGCAGTTCTTC.

Many counts were recorded for this clonotype. The J gene is TRBJ2-5, the V gene TRBV9, with a weak D call TRBD1 (6 bases). The germline V gene has CDR1 SGDLS and CDR2 YYNGEE. This CDR3 comprises 14 residues. V dropped 0 bases and J dropped 2 bases, with 8 bases sitting between them. The CDR3 DNA reads TGTGCCAGCAGCGTAGCTAGGGGGCAAGAGACCCAGTACTTC. Encoded protein: CASSVARGQETQYF.

In its sample, this clonotype was seen many times. V usage is TRBV9 and J usage is TRBJ2-7; no reliable D call. V lost 0 bases and J 4 bases, leaving 8 bases between the germline ends. The CDR3 covers 13 residues. Germline V gene sequence: CDR1 SGDLS, CDR2 YYNGEE. The CDR3 here is CASSVGSAYEQYF. CDR3 nucleotide sequence: TGTGCCAGCAGCGTAGGTTCAGCATACGAGCAGTACTTC.

This clonotype was counted ten times or more. The chain carries TRBV9 and TRBJ2-5; possibly TRBD2 for D (6 bases). Trimming removed 0 bases at V and 0 bases at J, with 12 bases between. This CDR3 spans 16 amino acids. The germline V gene has CDR1 SGDLS and CDR2 YYNGEE. The CDR3 loop reads CASSVGGTQYQETQYF. CDR3 nucleotide sequence: TGTGCCAGCAGCGTAGGGGGGACTCAGTACCAAGAGACCCAGTACTTC.